This T cell receptor beta chain was sequenced during a study of blood T cell repertoires in COVID-19. Participants, 18 to 89 years old, spanned 24 US areas. Measured with immunoSEQ multiplex PCR; TCRdb has only the in-frame clones, and not every one. The data contain roughly 230,000 clones, under 90% of them singletons. Germline V gives CDR1 LNHDA, CDR2 SQIVND (reference sequence). This CDR3 contains 16 residues. Unmatched junction bases numbered 4, after V lost 2 bases and J lost 0 bases. This sequence joins TRBV19 and TRBJ2-4; 7 bases map to TRBD2. This TCR was recovered from a woman aged 60-75 years who had recovered from COVID-19. The sample consisted of PBMCs or T cells enriched from blood (not recorded which). CDR3 coding DNA: TGTGCCAGTAGTATACAGGGAGGGTTAGCCAAAAACATTCAGTACTTC. It specifies CASSIQGGLAKNIQYF. Using reference TRBV19 and TRBJ2-4 for the parts outside the CDR3, the full variable domain is DGGITQSPKYLFRKEGQNVTLSCEQNLNHDAMYWYRQDPGQGLRLIYYSQIVNDFQKGDIAEGYSVSREKKESFPLTVTSAQKNPTAFYLCASSIQGGLAKNIQYFGAGTRLSVL.